This entry describes one TCR beta chain. The germline V and J ends were trimmed by 7 bases and 4 bases, with 20 bases remaining between them. Germline loops: CDR1 WSHSY, CDR2 SAAADI. The CDR3 spans 16 residues. Source study methods: Estimation of nucleated cell counts relied on the amplification of reference gene primers. Sequencing was performed with immunoSEQ multiplex PCR; in TCRdb, only in-frame clones are kept and a portion is missing. V and J calls and clone size are given by that table; D and trimming were obtained from the DNA. This repertoire shows around 150,000 clones, 75% to 85% found once; its top ten account for 11%. The sample comes from a study of blood T cell repertoires in COVID-19. Study background: Samples taken during acute and convalescent COVID-19 were collected in the United States, Italy and Spain. Sources were T cells, B-cell-depleted T cells, or PBMCs; the material itself was cDNA or gDNA.

The clonotype was recovered from a human donor in a cohort sampled during active COVID-19. The chain combines TRBV10-2 with TRBJ1-5; possibly TRBD1 for D (5 bases). Sequenced sample: peripheral blood. The CDR3 DNA reads TGCGCCAGCATCCCTGGCTCCGGGGGTCCTAATCAGCCCCAGCATTTT. It yields the protein CASIPGSGGPNQPQHF.